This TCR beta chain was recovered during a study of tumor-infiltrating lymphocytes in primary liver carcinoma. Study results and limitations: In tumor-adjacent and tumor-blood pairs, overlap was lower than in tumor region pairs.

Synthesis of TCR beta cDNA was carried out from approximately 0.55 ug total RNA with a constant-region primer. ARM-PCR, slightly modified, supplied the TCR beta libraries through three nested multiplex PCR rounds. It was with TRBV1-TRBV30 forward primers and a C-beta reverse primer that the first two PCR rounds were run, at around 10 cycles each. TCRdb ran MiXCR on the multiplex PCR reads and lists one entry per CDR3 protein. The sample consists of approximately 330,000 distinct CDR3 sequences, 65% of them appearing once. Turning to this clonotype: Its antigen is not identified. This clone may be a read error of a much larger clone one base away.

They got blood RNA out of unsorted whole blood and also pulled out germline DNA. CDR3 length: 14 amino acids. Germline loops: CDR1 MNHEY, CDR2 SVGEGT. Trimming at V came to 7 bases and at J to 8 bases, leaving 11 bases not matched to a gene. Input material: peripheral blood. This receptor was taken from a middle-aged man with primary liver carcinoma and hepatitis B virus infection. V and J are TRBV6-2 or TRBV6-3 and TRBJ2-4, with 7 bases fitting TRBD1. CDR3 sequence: CASNPVDRVDIQYF. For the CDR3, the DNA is TGTGCCAGCAACCCCGTTGACAGGGTGGACATTCAGTACTTC.